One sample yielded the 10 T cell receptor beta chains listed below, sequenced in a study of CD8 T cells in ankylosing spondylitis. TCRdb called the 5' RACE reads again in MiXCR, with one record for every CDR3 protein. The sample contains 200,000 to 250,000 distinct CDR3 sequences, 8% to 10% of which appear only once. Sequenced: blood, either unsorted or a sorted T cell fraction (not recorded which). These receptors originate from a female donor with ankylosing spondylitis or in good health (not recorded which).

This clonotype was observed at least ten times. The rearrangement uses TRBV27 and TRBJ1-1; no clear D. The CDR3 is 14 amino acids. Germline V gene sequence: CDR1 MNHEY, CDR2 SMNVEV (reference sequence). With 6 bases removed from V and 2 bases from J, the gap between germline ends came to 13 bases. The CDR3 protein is CASRIRAGNTEAFF. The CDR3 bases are TGTGCCAGCAGGATCCGGGCAGGCAACACTGAAGCTTTCTTT.

CDR3 sequence (DNA): TGTGCCAGCAGCTTAAGATTTGGTCTGCAGGGGCTCGTCTATGGCTACACCTTC. Its protein is CASSLRFGLQGLVYGYTF. V usage is TRBV11-2 and J usage is TRBJ1-2; D might be TRBD1 (6 bases). CDR3 length: 18 residues. The V gene's germline CDR1 is SGHAT and CDR2 FQNNGV. Trimming removed 2 bases from V and 4 bases from J, with 23 bases in between.

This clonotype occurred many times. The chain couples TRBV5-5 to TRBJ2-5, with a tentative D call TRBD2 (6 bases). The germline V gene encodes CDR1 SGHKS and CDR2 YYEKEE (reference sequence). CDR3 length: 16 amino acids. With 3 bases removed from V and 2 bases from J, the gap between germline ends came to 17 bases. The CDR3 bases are TGTGCCAGCAGCTCGGAGGCGGGATTAGGGCAAGAGACCCAGTACTTC. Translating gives CASSSEAGLGQETQYF.

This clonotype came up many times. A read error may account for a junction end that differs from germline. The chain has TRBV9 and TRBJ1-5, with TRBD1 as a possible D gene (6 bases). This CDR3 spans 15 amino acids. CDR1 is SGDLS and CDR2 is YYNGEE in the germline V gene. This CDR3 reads CASSPTGTPNQPQHF. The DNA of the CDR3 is TGTGCCAGCAGCCCGACCGGGACACCCAATCAACCCCAGCATTTT. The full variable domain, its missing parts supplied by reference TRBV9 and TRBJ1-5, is DSGVTQTPKHLITATGQRVTLRCSPRSGDLSVYWYQQSLDQGLQFLIQYYNGEERAKGNILERFSAQQFPDLHSELNLSSLELGDSALYFCASSPTGTPNQPQHFGDGTRLSIL.

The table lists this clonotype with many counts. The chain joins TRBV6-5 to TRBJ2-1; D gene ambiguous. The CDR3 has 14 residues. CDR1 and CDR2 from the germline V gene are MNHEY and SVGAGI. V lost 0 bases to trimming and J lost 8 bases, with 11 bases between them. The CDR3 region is CASSYSLRRHEQFF. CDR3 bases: TGTGCCAGCAGTTACTCGTTGAGAAGGCATGAGCAGTTCTTC.

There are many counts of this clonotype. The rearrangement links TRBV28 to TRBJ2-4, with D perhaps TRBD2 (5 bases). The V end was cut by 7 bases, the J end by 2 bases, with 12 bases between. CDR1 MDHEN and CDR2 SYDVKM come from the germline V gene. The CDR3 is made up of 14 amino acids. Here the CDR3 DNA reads TGTGCCAGCAATGGGGAGCGGCCCAAAAACATTCAGTACTTC. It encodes CASNGERPKNIQYF.

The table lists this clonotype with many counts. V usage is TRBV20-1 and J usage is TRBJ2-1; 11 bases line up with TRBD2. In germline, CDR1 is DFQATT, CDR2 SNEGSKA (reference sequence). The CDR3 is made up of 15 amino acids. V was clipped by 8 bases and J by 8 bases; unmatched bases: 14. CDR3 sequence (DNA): TGCAGTTCTCGGGGTAGCGGGAGGGCCGATCATGAGCAGTTCTTC. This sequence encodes CSSRGSGRADHEQFF.

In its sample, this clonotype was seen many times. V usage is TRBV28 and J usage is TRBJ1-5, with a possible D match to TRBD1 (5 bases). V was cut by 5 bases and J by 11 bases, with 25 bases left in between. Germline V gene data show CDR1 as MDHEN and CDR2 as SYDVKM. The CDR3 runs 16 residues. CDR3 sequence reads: CASSLTNWGLSGAQHF. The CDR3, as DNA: TGTGCCAGCAGTCTTACCAACTGGGGACTCTCCGGGGCCCAGCATTTT. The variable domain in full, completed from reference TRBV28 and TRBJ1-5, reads DVKVTQSSRYLVKRTGEKVFLECVQDMDHENMFWYRQDPGLGLRLIYFSYDVKMKEKGDIPEGYSVSREKKERFSLILESASTNQTSMYLCASSLTNWGLSGAQHFGDGTRLSIL.

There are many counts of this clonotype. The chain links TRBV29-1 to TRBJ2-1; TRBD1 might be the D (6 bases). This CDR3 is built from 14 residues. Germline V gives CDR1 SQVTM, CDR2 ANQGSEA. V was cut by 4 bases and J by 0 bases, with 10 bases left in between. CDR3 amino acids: CSVVRGSSYNEQFF. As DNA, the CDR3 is TGCAGCGTTGTAAGGGGGAGCTCCTACAATGAGCAGTTCTTC.

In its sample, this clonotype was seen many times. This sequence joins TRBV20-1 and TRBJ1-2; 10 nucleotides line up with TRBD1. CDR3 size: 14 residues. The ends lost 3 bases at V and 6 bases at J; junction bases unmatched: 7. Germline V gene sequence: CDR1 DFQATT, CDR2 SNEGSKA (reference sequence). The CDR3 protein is CSASRWTGGDGYTF. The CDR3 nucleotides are TGCAGTGCTAGCCGCTGGACAGGGGGGGATGGCTACACCTTC.